These 30 T cell receptor beta chains were sequenced from one sample in a study of cytomegalovirus exposure and HLA in healthy donors. Researchers ran the PCR with 60 Vbeta and 13 Jbeta primers. The table came from immunoSEQ multiplex PCR; TCRdb's copy has only in-frame clones and leaves some out. The repertoire has roughly 190,000 clones, about 10% of them found once; the top ten carry 1% to 1.5%. Input material: PBMCs. The source of these receptors is a woman between 25 and 40 years old in good health and CMV-seropositive.

This clone was counted only a few times. The chain links TRBV28 to TRBJ2-1, with unresolved D. V lost 7 bases, J lost 9 bases, and 13 bases lay in between. The CDR3 is 12 residues long. CDR1 and CDR2 from the germline V gene are MDHEN and SYDVKM. The CDR3 loop is CASTLLRGEQFF. In DNA form, the CDR3 reads TGTGCCAGCACCCTCTTAAGAGGTGAGCAGTTCTTC.

This clone was counted between two and nine times. The rearrangement links TRBV30 to TRBJ1-3, with D possibly being TRBD1 (6 bases). V was clipped by 5 bases and J by 0 bases, with 20 bases between them. Germline V gene data show CDR1 as GTSNPN and CDR2 as SVGIG (reference sequence). The CDR3 totals 17 residues. Here the CDR3 reads CAWGGPGQGTSGNTIYF. The CDR3 region has the DNA TGTGCCTGGGGGGGTCCGGGCCAGGGGACCTCTGGAAACACCATATATTTT.

This chain joins TRBV30 and TRBJ1-1, with D perhaps matching TRBD1 (5 bases). The CDR3 is made up of 12 amino acids. Germline CDR1 and CDR2: GTSNPN and SVGIG (reference sequence). The V end lost 1 base, the J end lost 8 bases, and 11 bases lay between the germline ends. Written as DNA, the CDR3 is TGTGCCTGGAGTGACACAGGCGTCGAAGCTTTCTTT. Its protein product is CAWSDTGVEAFF.

The chain has TRBV23-1 and TRBJ1-5, with 9 bases fitting TRBD1. TRBV23-1 carries the ORF label, with uncertain function. J gave up 8 bases and V 4 bases, and 15 bases lay outside the gene matches. This CDR3 comprises 17 residues. CDR3 sequence (DNA): TGCGCCAGCAGTCCCCCAGGGGGGACAGGGCGGAGGGAGCCCCAGCATTTT. Its protein product is CASSPPGGTGRREPQHF.

This chain connects TRBV6-5 to TRBJ1-2; a weak D match, TRBD1 (5 bases). There are 14 residues in the CDR3. Trimming cost V 4 bases and J 2 bases, with 11 bases left between them. Germline CDR1 is MNHEY and CDR2 is SVGAGI. The CDR3 DNA reads TGTGCCAGCAGTTCGGGGACTGGCAACTATGGCTACACCTTC. It yields the protein CASSSGTGNYGYTF.

The chain employs TRBV7-6 and TRBJ2-7; D unresolved. With 5 bases removed from V and 2 bases from J, the gap between germline ends came to 7 bases. The CDR3 loop spans 12 amino acids. In germline, CDR1 is SGHVS, CDR2 FNYEAQ. CDR3 amino acids: CASSPSPYEQYF. The CDR3 region has the DNA TGTGCCAGCAGCCCATCCCCCTACGAGCAGTACTTC.

The V call is TRBV5-4, the J call TRBJ2-1, with 12 bases that match TRBD2. Germline CDR1 is SGHNT and CDR2 is YYREEE (reference sequence). The V segment lost 4 bases and the J segment 7 bases; nucleotides outside the gene matches: 3. CDR3 length: 14 amino acids. The CDR3 loop reads CASSQGLAGNEQFF. The CDR3 nucleotides read TGTGCCAGCAGCCAAGGACTAGCGGGGAATGAGCAGTTCTTC.

CDR3 protein: CASSLRVRQVYEQYF. DNA for the CDR3: TGTGCCAGCAGCTTAAGGGTTAGACAGGTGTACGAGCAGTACTTC. This chain joins TRBV11-2 and TRBJ2-7; D perhaps matches TRBD1 (6 bases). Germline CDR1 reads SGHAT; CDR2 reads FQNNGV. The CDR3 runs 15 residues. Deletions cut 2 bases from V and 4 bases from J, with 15 bases between.

The rearrangement links TRBV6-5 to TRBJ1-3; no clear D gene. This CDR3 has 16 amino acids. The V gene lost 3 bases and the J gene lost 0 bases, with 12 bases spanning the gap. The V gene's germline CDR1 is MNHEY and CDR2 SVGAGI. Written as DNA, the CDR3 is TGTGCCAGCAGTTATTCCCCCGGGTACTCTGGAAACACCATATATTTT. Amino acids: CASSYSPGYSGNTIYF.

The chain employs TRBV7-3 and TRBJ2-6; 7 bases line up with TRBD1. Germline lookup yields CDR1 SGHTA and CDR2 FQGTGA. CDR3 size: 17 residues. J gave up 0 bases and V 5 bases, and 7 bases lay outside the gene matches. CDR3 DNA sequence: TGTGCCAGCAGCCCCGGACAGGACTTCTCTGGGGCCAACGTCCTGACTTTC. Amino acids: CASSPGQDFSGANVLTF. The entire variable domain, with the rest obtained from reference TRBV7-3 and TRBJ2-6, is as follows: GAGVSQTPSNKVTEKGKYVELRCDPISGHTALYWYRQSLGQGPEFLIYFQGTGAADDSGLPNDRFFAVRPEGSVSTLKIQRTERGDSAVYLCASSPGQDFSGANVLTFGAGSRLTVL.

The rearrangement joins TRBV5-1 to TRBJ2-4; 9 positions match TRBD2. Germline values: CDR1 SGHRS, CDR2 YFSETQ. The CDR3 runs 17 residues. V lost 0 bases to trimming and J lost 1 base; unmatched junction nucleotides: 5. The CDR3 DNA follows: TGCGCCAGCAGCTTGGTAGCGGGAGTAGGGGCCAAAAACATTCAGTACTTC. Protein product: CASSLVAGVGAKNIQYF.

This clone was counted only a few times. The J gene is TRBJ2-3, the V gene TRBV7-9; 8 bases agree with TRBD1. The CDR3 length is 16 residues. CDR1 is SEHNR, CDR2 FQNEAQ, per germline (reference sequence). Losses at the gene ends were 4 bases for V and 10 bases for J; bases not matched to a gene: 16. CDR3 sequence: CASSYGTGHSGISQYF. In nucleotides, the CDR3 is TGTGCCAGCAGCTATGGGACAGGCCATTCGGGGATATCGCAGTATTTT. The complete variable domain, with remaining parts taken from reference TRBV7-9 and TRBJ2-3, reads DTGVSQNPRHKITKRGQNVTFRCDPISEHNRLYWYRQTLGQGPEFLTYFQNEAQLEKSRLLSDRFSAERPKGSFSTLEIQRTEQGDSAMYLCASSYGTGHSGISQYFGPGTRLTVL.

This clone was observed a handful of times. The J gene is TRBJ2-4, the V gene TRBV6-1, with TRBD1 as a possible D gene (6 bases). The V gene's germline CDR1 is MNHNS and CDR2 SASEGT. V was pared by 4 bases and J by 0 bases, with 13 bases between. This CDR3 is built from 16 residues. The CDR3 coding sequence is TGTGCCAGCAGTGGGGACATATCACTAGCCAAAAACATTCAGTACTTC. Residues: CASSGDISLAKNIQYF.

V usage is TRBV10-3 and J usage is TRBJ1-2; D might be TRBD1 (6 bases). Germline CDR1 and CDR2: ENHRY and SYGVKD. This CDR3 comprises 16 residues. The germline V and J ends were trimmed by 3 bases and 4 bases, with 18 bases remaining between them. The CDR3 is CAISDQVAGQSYGYTF. DNA of the CDR3: TGTGCCATCAGTGATCAAGTTGCCGGACAGAGCTATGGCTACACCTTC.

The chain recombines TRBV4-1 with TRBJ1-4, with 7 bases that match TRBD1. From germline, CDR1 is MGHRA and CDR2 YSYEKL. V gave up 5 bases and J gave up 8 bases; unmatched junction bases: 8. The CDR3 covers 14 residues. CDR3 DNA sequence: TGCGCCAGCAGCAAAGGACAGGACCGAGAAAAACTGTTTTTT. It specifies CASSKGQDREKLFF.

The chain joins TRBV27 to TRBJ2-2, with 9 nucleotides matching TRBD1. Germline V lookup: CDR1 MNHEY, CDR2 SMNVEV (reference sequence). The CDR3 has 15 amino acids. Unmatched junction bases numbered 3, after V lost 2 bases and J lost 5 bases. The CDR3 loop is CASSLMTGGTGELFF. In nucleotides, the CDR3 is TGTGCCAGCAGTTTAATGACAGGGGGGACCGGGGAGCTGTTTTTT.

The sample holds a few counts of this clone. The chain combines TRBV4-1 with TRBJ1-1; the match to TRBD1 covers 8 bases. The CDR3 has 17 residues. After removal of 0 bases from V and 3 bases from J, the junction contained 9 bases not matched to a gene. Looked up from germline, CDR1 is MGHRA and CDR2 is YSYEKL. The CDR3 region has the DNA TGCGCCAGCAGCCAAGATCACAGGGGGTTCAGGGACACTGAAGCTTTCTTT. Translation: CASSQDHRGFRDTEAFF.

This rearrangement joins TRBV5-1 to TRBJ2-3, with 9 bases matching TRBD2. In germline, CDR1 is SGHRS, CDR2 YFSETQ. J gave up 4 bases and V 7 bases, and 4 bases lay outside the gene matches. The CDR3 has 13 residues. The CDR3 spells CASASGKADTQYF. DNA for the CDR3: TGCGCCAGCGCTAGCGGGAAAGCAGATACGCAGTATTTT.

The rearrangement uses TRBV14 and TRBJ1-2; the match to TRBD1 covers 8 bases. Germline loops: CDR1 SGHDN, CDR2 FVKESK. The CDR3 is 16 amino acids. The V segment lost 0 bases and the J segment 7 bases; nucleotides outside the gene matches: 10. The CDR3 DNA is TGTGCCAGCAGCCAAGATCGATTATCAGGGGGCCGTGGCTACACCTTC. Translating it yields CASSQDRLSGGRGYTF.

V is TRBV11-3 and J is TRBJ2-3; 8 bases line up with TRBD2. The CDR3 contains 16 residues. Looked up from germline, CDR1 is SGHNT and CDR2 is YENEEA. V shed 5 bases, J shed 2 bases, and the junction held 9 bases outside the gene matches. This CDR3 reads CASSIRTSRDTDTQYF. The DNA of the CDR3 is TGTGCCAGCAGCATACGGACTAGCAGGGACACAGATACGCAGTATTTT.

This clone has a handful of counts. The rearrangement joins TRBV2 to TRBJ2-5; 11 bases are a match to TRBD2. Trimming at V came to 6 bases and at J to 5 bases, leaving 8 bases not matched to a gene. The V gene's germline CDR1 is SNHLY and CDR2 FYNNEI. CDR3 length: 15 amino acids. CDR3 DNA: TGTGCCAGCAGCTTTAGCGGGAGGGGTCGTGAGACCCAGTACTTC. As protein: CASSFSGRGRETQYF.

This clone was picked up a small number of times. This rearrangement joins TRBV7-2 to TRBJ2-1; maybe TRBD1 (6 bases). The CDR3 covers 17 residues. Trimming cost V 1 base and J 3 bases, with 16 bases left between them. Looked up from germline, CDR1 is SGHTA and CDR2 is FQGNSA. CDR3 bases: TGTGCCAGCAGCTTAGGGGGGCAGTCCTCTATCTACAATGAGCAGTTCTTC. It codes for CASSLGGQSSIYNEQFF.

This clone has just a few counts. This rearrangement joins TRBV7-6 to TRBJ2-1; D unclear. Trimming shortened V by 0 bases and J by 4 bases, and 10 bases separated the two germline ends. The germline CDR1 and CDR2 sequences are SGHVS and FNYEAQ. The CDR3 covers 15 residues. The CDR3 bases are TGTGCCAGCAGCTTAGCGGTGGGCAGGTACAATGAGCAGTTCTTC. Residues: CASSLAVGRYNEQFF.

This clone has more than one count but fewer than ten. CDR3 DNA: TGTGCCAGCAGCTCCGGGACATGGAACACTGAAGCTTTCTTT. It yields the protein CASSSGTWNTEAFF. This chain links TRBV2 with TRBJ1-1, with D possibly TRBD1 on 6 matching bases. CDR1 is SNHLY, CDR2 FYNNEI, per germline. The CDR3 runs 14 residues. Trimming stripped 6 bases from V and 1 base from J, with 12 bases between.

The chain carries TRBV5-6 and TRBJ2-7; the D gene is possibly TRBD1 (6 bases). CDR1 is SGHDT, CDR2 YYEEEE, per germline. The CDR3 length is 15 residues. Trimming cost V 4 bases and J 0 bases, with 14 bases left between them. In DNA, the CDR3 is TGTGCCAGCAGCCTACAGGGCGTAAGCTCCTACGAGCAGTACTTC. Amino acids: CASSLQGVSSYEQYF.

This clone occurred many times. The rearrangement uses TRBV10-1 and TRBJ2-3; D not certain. Trimming removed 3 bases at V and 6 bases at J, with 10 bases between. Per germline, CDR1 WNHNN and CDR2 SYGVQD (reference sequence). The CDR3 loop spans 13 amino acids. The CDR3 coding sequence is TGCGCCAGCAGTGATTTCCCCGGGGATACGCAGTATTTT. Encoded protein: CASSDFPGDTQYF.

This clone was detected only a few times. The CDR3, as DNA: TGTGCCAGCAGCTTAGGGACTAGAGGTGAGCAGTTCTTC. The encoded protein is CASSLGTRGEQFF. The chain employs TRBV11-2 and TRBJ2-1; 7 bases are shared with TRBD2. Germline V gene sequence: CDR1 SGHAT, CDR2 FQNNGV. The CDR3 runs to 13 residues. Trimming cost V 1 base and J 9 bases; bases outside gene matches: 3.

This clone showed up just a few times. J is TRBJ2-7 and V is TRBV12-5; 7 bases are shared with TRBD1. The CDR3 spans 14 residues. Trimming removed 4 bases from V and 7 bases from J; junction bases left unmatched: 10. The germline CDR1 and CDR2 sequences are LGHNT and FRNRAP. CDR3 in amino acids: CASGWERGPKEQYF. CDR3 coding DNA: TGTGCTAGTGGTTGGGAAAGGGGGCCTAAGGAGCAGTACTTC.

V and J are TRBV6-1 and TRBJ2-5; 12 bases match TRBD2. Germline V gives CDR1 MNHNS, CDR2 SASEGT. V shed 4 bases and J 6 bases; nucleotides not matched to a gene: 9. The CDR3 is made up of 16 amino acids. CDR3: CASSGRLAGVTQTQYF. DNA of the CDR3: TGTGCCAGCAGTGGGAGACTAGCGGGAGTAACGCAGACCCAGTACTTC.

The chain has TRBV2 and TRBJ2-7, with 10 bases lining up with TRBD2. With V trimmed by 7 bases and J by 1 base, 4 bases remained unmatched. The germline V gene has CDR1 SNHLY and CDR2 FYNNEI. The CDR3 is made up of 14 amino acids. The CDR3, as DNA: TGTGCCAGCACTAGCGGGAGTAGTTCCTACGAGCAGTACTTC. Protein: CASTSGSSSYEQYF.